These T cell receptor beta chains were read from a single sample in a study of shared clonotypes between healthy human individuals. This table comes from immunoSEQ multiplex PCR, and its TCRdb copy is limited to in-frame clones, with some not included. This repertoire shows under 2,500,000 clones, around 95% found once; its top ten account for 0.1% to 0.15%. Sequenced material: naive CD4+ T cells sorted from blood. These receptors were obtained from a man younger than 30 in good health. Both conserved end residues are part of each CDR3. D genes are given only for firm matches. Size is stated for part of the rows, as once, few or many counts, or as a class when the clone is expanded.

J gene	D gene	V gene	clone size	CDR3 DNA	CDR3 protein
TRBJ2-7	TRBD2	TRBV18	-	TGTGCCAGCTCACGAGCGGGGGTGGGCTCCTACGAGCAGTACTTC	CASSRAGVGSYEQYF
TRBJ2-1	TRBD2	TRBV11-1	-	TGTGCCAGCAGCTTAACCCCGGGGGGGGTCAATGAGCAGTTCTTC	CASSLTPGGVNEQFF
TRBJ2-5	-	TRBV28	-	TGTGCCAGCAGTCCTAATGACGACAGCCTCGAGACCCAGTACTTC	CASSPNDDSLETQYF
TRBJ1-1	-	TRBV25-1	few	TGTGCCAGCAATCGACAGGCGGGCACTGAAGCTTTCTTT	CASNRQAGTEAFF
TRBJ2-5	TRBD2	TRBV25-1	-	TGTGCCAGCAGTGATCGGGTGGTAGCGGGAGGAGAGACCCAGTACTTC	CASSDRVVAGGETQYF
TRBJ2-2	TRBD1	TRBV7-2	-	TGTGCCAGCTCCGGGGACAGGGGGCTAGGGGAGCTGTTTTTT	CASSGDRGLGELFF
TRBJ2-7	TRBD2	TRBV27	-	TGTGCCAGCAGTCGGGGGGTCTCTTCCTACGAGCAGTACTTC	CASSRGVSSYEQYF
TRBJ1-6	TRBD1	TRBV27	-	TGTGCCAGCAGTTTATTCCGACAGGGATACTATAATTCACCCCTCCACTTT	CASSLFRQGYYNSPLHF
TRBJ1-5	-	TRBV7-2	-	TGTGCCAGCAGCTTAGTCGGACAGTCGGGCCAGCCCCAGCATTTT	CASSLVGQSGQPQHF
TRBJ2-1	TRBD1	TRBV6-6	-	TGTGCCAGCAGTTACTCCCGACAGGGGGTGTATGAGCAGTTCTTC	CASSYSRQGVYEQFF
TRBJ1-3	TRBD1	TRBV5-1	-	TGCGCCAGCAGCTTGGGGACAGGGCGAAACACCATATATTTT	CASSLGTGRNTIYF
TRBJ2-2	-	TRBV7-8	-	TGTGCCAGCAGCCCCGGGGACCGAGGGGGGGAGCTGTTTTTT	CASSPGDRGGELFF
TRBJ2-3	TRBD2	TRBV5-1	-	TGCGCCAGCAGCTTCGAGTCTACTAGCGGTTACACAGATACGCAGTATTTT	CASSFESTSGYTDTQYF
TRBJ2-7	TRBD1	TRBV5-1	-	TGCGCCAGCAGCTTTGAACAGGGGTCAGGCGAGCAGTACTTC	CASSFEQGSGEQYF
TRBJ2-7	-	TRBV29-1	-	TGCAGCGTTGCGGGAGTTTACGAGCAGTACTTC	CSVAGVYEQYF
TRBJ1-1	TRBD1	TRBV27	-	TGTGCCAGCAGTCCCCTTTTTCGGCAGGGGGGATTCAGTGACACTGAAGCTTTCTTT	CASSPLFRQGGFSDTEAFF
TRBJ2-1	TRBD1	TRBV9	-	TGTGCCAGCAGCGCCGAGACAGGGGAGAATGAGCAGTTCTTC	CASSAETGENEQFF
TRBJ2-7	TRBD1	TRBV28	-	TGTGCCAGCAGTTTATCGGGACAGGCCCACTTAGGGTACTTC	CASSLSGQAHLGYF
TRBJ2-2	TRBD1	TRBV30	-	TGTGCCTGGAGTAGGCAGGGGGTAAAGGCCGGGGAGCTGTTTTTT	CAWSRQGVKAGELFF
TRBJ2-7	TRBD1	TRBV4-1	-	TGCGCCAGCAGCCAACGAGGACAGGGAACTTCCTACGAGCAGTACTTC	CASSQRGQGTSYEQYF
TRBJ1-1	TRBD1	TRBV28	once	TGTGCCAGCAGTTTGCCCCGCCCAGGGGGCCGGTACACTGAAGCTTTCTTT	CASSLPRPGGRYTEAFF
TRBJ1-2	-	TRBV7-2	-	TGTGCCAGCAGCGAGGGTTATGGCTACACCTTC	CASSEGYGYTF
TRBJ2-3	-	TRBV7-9	-	TGTGCCAGCAGCTTAGCGCTGCTAGCGATTACAGATACGCAGTATTTT	CASSLALLAITDTQYF
TRBJ1-3	-	TRBV6-5	-	TGTGCCAGCACCATTCTAAGATGGGAGGGGGTCACCATATATTTT	CASTILRWEGVTIYF
TRBJ1-1	-	TRBV2	once	TGTGCCACAACCCTGCTAGGAGGCACTGAAGCTTTCTTT	CATTLLGGTEAFF
TRBJ2-7	-	TRBV7-2	-	TGTGCCAGCAGCGTTTGGGGATTAGGCTACGAGCAGTACTTC	CASSVWGLGYEQYF
TRBJ2-7	-	TRBV15	-	TGTGCCACCAGCAGCCCCAATTCCCGGTACGAGCAGTACTTC	CATSSPNSRYEQYF
TRBJ2-5	-	TRBV11-2	-	TGTGCCAGCAGCTTAGATATGGGGGGCCGCCAAGAGACCCAGTACTTC	CASSLDMGGRQETQYF
TRBJ2-5	-	TRBV5-8	-	TGTGCCAGCAGTCCACTCCAGGGTATGGGGACCCAGTACTTC	CASSPLQGMGTQYF
TRBJ2-1	-	TRBV25-1	-	TGTGCCAGCAGTGAATACAGGGTAGAGGAGGAGCAGTTCTTC	CASSEYRVEEEQFF
TRBJ1-4	TRBD1	TRBV9	-	TGTGCCGGCACCCTCCCGGGACAGGGGGTTATCAGACTGTTTTTT	CAGTLPGQGVIRLFF
TRBJ1-6	TRBD1	TRBV5-1	once	TGCGCCAGCACCTACCGGACAGGGCGAGATTCACCCCTCCACTTT	CASTYRTGRDSPLHF
TRBJ2-2	-	TRBV5-1	-	TGCGCCAGCAGCTTGAGGCTGAGCACCGGGGAGCTGTTTTTT	CASSLRLSTGELFF